This T cell receptor beta chain originates from a study of blood T cell repertoires in COVID-19. A few counts support this clone. There are 12 residues in the CDR3. Germline V gene sequence: CDR1 MDHEN, CDR2 SYDVKM. V was shortened by 3 bases and J by 6 bases, with 8 bases between the two germline ends. Profiled with immunoSEQ multiplex PCR; TCRdb holds only in-frame clones, not every one. The sample records about 150,000 clones, around 91% being singletons. This chain joins TRBV28 and TRBJ1-1; no definite D call. The specimen was peripheral blood. This TCR was sampled from a woman in her 40s with acute or convalescent COVID-19. The CDR3 DNA sequence: TGTGCCAGCAGTTTGAGTTTCCCTGAAGCTTTCTTT. This translates into CASSLSFPEAFF.